The 12 T cell receptor beta chains below all came from one sample that was sequenced in a study of blood T cell repertoires in COVID-19. Assay used: immunoSEQ multiplex PCR; TCRdb lists only in-frame clones, some missing. The sample holds approximately 260,000 clones, 75% to 90% seen once. What was sequenced was PBMCs or T cells enriched from blood (not recorded which). These TCRs come from a woman in her thirties or forties with acute COVID-19.

The chain carries TRBV5-6 and TRBJ1-2; no reliable D call. V lost 1 base, J lost 7 bases, and 11 bases lay in between. CDR3 size: 13 residues. Germline V gives CDR1 SGHDT, CDR2 YYEEEE. This CDR3 is CASSLTAPRGYTF. The DNA of the CDR3 is TGTGCCAGCAGCTTGACTGCCCCGCGTGGCTACACCTTC.

The chain recombines TRBV4-1 with TRBJ2-7; tentatively, D is TRBD2 (5 bases). The germline gives CDR1 MGHRA, CDR2 YSYEKL. The V end was cut by 1 base, the J end by 1 base, with 11 bases between. The CDR3 extends over 15 amino acids. The CDR3, as DNA: TGCGCCAGCAGCCAAGTTGCGGGCCCTTCCTACGAGCAGTACTTC. As protein: CASSQVAGPSYEQYF.

The chain is built from TRBV12-3 or TRBV12-4 and TRBJ2-7; perhaps TRBD1 as D (6 bases). This CDR3 has 13 amino acids. V dropped 5 bases and J dropped 2 bases, with 10 bases sitting between them. The CDR3 reads CASSIRDTYEQYF. CDR3 nucleotide sequence: TGTGCCAGCAGTATCCGGGACACCTACGAGCAGTACTTC.

Written as DNA, the CDR3 is TGTGCCAGCAGCCAAGCCAGGGACAGGCGAAACTATGGCTACACCTTC. Amino acid sequence: CASSQARDRRNYGYTF. The V call is TRBV3-1 (or the pseudogene TRBV3-2), the J call TRBJ1-2; 8 bases match TRBD1. Germline V gene lookup returns CDR1 LGHDT and CDR2 YNNKEL (reference sequence). The CDR3 is 16 amino acids. The V segment lost 1 base and the J segment 2 bases; nucleotides outside the gene matches: 6.

V usage is TRBV5-1 and J usage is TRBJ1-2, with D maybe TRBD1 (5 bases). Germline loops: CDR1 SGHRS, CDR2 YFSETQ. CDR3 size: 14 residues. V shed 2 bases and J shed 1 base, with 9 bases lying between them. The CDR3 DNA follows: TGCGCCAGCAGCTTCGGGGGGATTAACTATGGCTACACCTTC. Protein: CASSFGGINYGYTF. Combining the CDR3 with reference TRBV5-1 and TRBJ1-2 gives the whole variable domain KAGVTQTPRYLIKTRGQQVTLSCSPISGHRSVSWYQQTPGQGLQFLFEYFSETQRNKGNFPGRFSGRQFSNSRSEMNVSTLELGDSALYLCASSFGGINYGYTFGSGTRLTVV.

The rearrangement links TRBV6-5 to TRBJ1-1; a possible D gene is TRBD1 (5 bases). The CDR3 covers 14 residues. V was shortened by 7 bases and J by 4 bases, with 16 bases between the two germline ends. Germline V lookup: CDR1 MNHEY, CDR2 SVGAGI. CDR3 in amino acids: CASKSGREGTEAFF. Written as DNA, the CDR3 is TGTGCCAGCAAGTCGGGCAGGGAGGGCACTGAAGCTTTCTTT.

The V gene is TRBV5-1, the J gene TRBJ2-1, with 8 positions matching TRBD2. This CDR3 has 15 residues. V trimming: 0 bases; J trimming: 8 bases; junction bases outside the gene matches: 7. Per germline, CDR1 SGHRS and CDR2 YFSETQ. CDR3 loop: CASSLDGRAWDEQFF. CDR3 DNA: TGCGCCAGCAGCTTGGACGGGAGGGCCTGGGATGAGCAGTTCTTC.

This clone was counted between two and nine times. The chain recombines TRBV15 with TRBJ2-1; D possibly corresponds to TRBD2 (5 bases). Germline V gene sequence: CDR1 LNHNV, CDR2 YYDKDF (reference sequence). The V gene lost 0 bases and the J gene lost 9 bases, with 15 bases spanning the gap. This CDR3 spans 15 amino acids. CDR3 sequence (DNA): TGTGCCACCAGCAGAGATCTCTTGTTTGGAGGTGAGCAGTTCTTC. This encodes CATSRDLLFGGEQFF.

The V call is TRBV3-1 (or the pseudogene TRBV3-2), the J call TRBJ1-1, with 9 bases that match TRBD1. The CDR3 runs to 14 residues. Trimming removed 2 bases from V and 11 bases from J; junction bases left unmatched: 9. From germline, CDR1 is LGHDT and CDR2 YNNKEL (reference sequence). The CDR3 loop reads CASSQQDRGYRAFF. As DNA, the CDR3 is TGTGCCAGCAGCCAACAGGACAGGGGATATCGCGCTTTCTTT.

V usage is TRBV24-1 and J usage is TRBJ2-3; a weak D match, TRBD2 (7 bases). From germline, CDR1 is KGHDR and CDR2 SFDVKD. The CDR3 sequence is 14 residues long. The ends were cut back, 7 bases at V and 4 bases at J, with 14 bases in the middle. The CDR3 coding sequence is TGTGCCACCAGCGGGACCGGGGGGCCAGATACGCAGTATTTT. As protein: CATSGTGGPDTQYF.

V is TRBV19 and J is TRBJ2-7; 7 bases match TRBD2. The CDR3 is 14 amino acids. From germline, CDR1 is LNHDA and CDR2 SQIVND (reference sequence). J lost 5 bases, V lost 2 bases, and 6 bases had no gene match. The CDR3 loop is CASSIRGRGNEQYF. In DNA, the CDR3 is TGTGCCAGTAGTATACGGGGGAGGGGTAACGAGCAGTACTTC.

The chain is built from TRBV7-3 and TRBJ2-2; a possible D gene is TRBD1 (5 bases). Germline lookup yields CDR1 SGHTA and CDR2 FQGTGA. Trimming took off 2 bases at V and 1 base at J, with 14 bases between the two ends. This CDR3 has 17 residues. The CDR3 spells CASSLHFQGRNTGELFF. Here the CDR3 DNA reads TGTGCCAGCAGCTTACATTTTCAGGGAAGGAACACCGGGGAGCTGTTTTTT.